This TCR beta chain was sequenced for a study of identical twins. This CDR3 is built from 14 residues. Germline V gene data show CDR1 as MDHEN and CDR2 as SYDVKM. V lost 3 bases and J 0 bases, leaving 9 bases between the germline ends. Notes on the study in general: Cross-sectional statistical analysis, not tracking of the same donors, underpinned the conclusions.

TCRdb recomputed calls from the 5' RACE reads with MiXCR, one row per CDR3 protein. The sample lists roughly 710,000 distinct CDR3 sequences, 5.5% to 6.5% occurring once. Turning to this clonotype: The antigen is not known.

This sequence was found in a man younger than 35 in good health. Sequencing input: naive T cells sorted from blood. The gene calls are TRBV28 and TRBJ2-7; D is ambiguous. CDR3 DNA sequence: TGTGCCAGCAGTTTGCCTCTAAACTCCTACGAGCAGTACTTC. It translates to CASSLPLNSYEQYF.